The T cell receptor (beta chain) under discussion was sequenced for a study of blood T cell repertoires in COVID-19. Original methodology: Amplified reference gene primers provided the basis for estimating nucleated cell counts. Sequencing used immunoSEQ multiplex PCR; TCRdb keeps in-frame clones, though not all of them. V and J calls and clone size come straight from that table; D and trimming were deduced from the DNA. The repertoire holds roughly 220,000 clones, with about 80% as singletons. Participant-reported clinical history was the basis for cohort assignment. Germline CDR1 is WSHSY and CDR2 is SAAADI. V shed 4 bases and J shed 6 bases, with 12 bases lying between them. This CDR3 has 13 amino acids.

Sequenced sample: PBMCs or T cells enriched from blood (not recorded which). This TCR derives from a woman aged 40 to 50 with acute COVID-19. The chain joins TRBV10-2 to TRBJ1-1; D ambiguous. CDR3 amino acids: CASSGEAVPEAFF. CDR3 bases: TGCGCCAGCAGTGGAGAGGCCGTCCCTGAAGCTTTCTTT.